This T cell receptor (beta chain) comes out of a study of cytomegalovirus exposure and HLA in healthy donors. Study details: Clustering assigned about 76% of the roughly 430 genotyped donors to the Caucasian-associated ancestry cluster.

Study results and limitations: In an earlier analysis, most TCR beta V segments were productive about 87% or about 30% of the time. Specificity for CMV antigens was confirmed in vitro for a few of the CMV-associated chains.

In the case of this clone: Antigen unknown.

60 Vbeta and 13 Jbeta primers were used in PCR. Clones were sequenced by immunoSEQ multiplex PCR, and TCRdb holds only the in-frame ones, with some missing. The sample has about 65,000 clones; approximately 82% are singletons. V was cut by 1 base and J by 6 bases, with 13 bases left in between. Germline-derived CDR1 and CDR2 are SGHTA and FQGNSA. This CDR3 region has 14 residues. This chain connects TRBV7-2 to TRBJ2-7, with D perhaps TRBD1 (5 bases). The sequencing input was PBMCs. This clonotype originated in a girl aged 10 to 17 in good health and CMV-seropositive. For the CDR3, the DNA is TGTGCCAGCAGCTTAGTCACAGGTGTTGGCGAGCAGTACTTC. Protein product: CASSLVTGVGEQYF.